The rows below give T cell receptor beta chains drawn from one sample of a study of Tregs in tolerant kidney transplant recipients. Data came from immunoSEQ multiplex PCR; TCRdb stores just in-frame clones and leaves some out. The data hold tens of thousands of clones, with 80% to 95% observed a single time. This specimen consisted of CD4+ T cells from blood, obtained before the transplant. The receptors derive from a human donor who received a combined kidney and bone marrow transplant. CDR3s include the opening cysteine and the closing phenylalanine or tryptophan. D genes are given only for firm matches. Clone size, where shown, is once, few, many, or a class for clones that have expanded.

clone size	J gene	D gene	V gene	CDR3 DNA	CDR3 protein
.	TRBJ2-3	TRBD2	TRBV7-2	TGTGCCAGCAGCTTTAGGAGCGGGGGGGCCCCTTTGTATACGCAGTATTTT	CASSFRSGGAPLYTQYF
.	TRBJ2-7	TRBD1	TRBV5-1	TGCGCCAGCAGCTCCCGACAGGGGAAGATAGAGCAGTACTTC	CASSSRQGKIEQYF
.	TRBJ1-2	.	TRBV4-3	TGCGCCAGCAGCCAAGATTCAGACAGGCGAGGTTATCTCTCCGGCTATGGCTACACCTTC	CASSQDSDRRGYLSGYGYTF
.	TRBJ2-3	.	TRBV5-1	TGCGCCAGCACGTGGATCAGCCACAGGGTTACAGATACGCAGTATTTT	CASTWISHRVTDTQYF
.	TRBJ2-5	.	TRBV25-1	TGTGCCAGCAGTGAATTCGAAGGGGGTCGAGAGACCCAGTACTTC	CASSEFEGGRETQYF
.	TRBJ2-7	TRBD1	TRBV5-1	TGCGCCAGCAGCTTAGGGACAGGGGGAAAGTCGTACTTC	CASSLGTGGKSYF
.	TRBJ2-5	.	TRBV5-1	TGCGCCAGCAGGGGGAGGATCCTGGAGACCCAGTACTTC	CASRGRILETQYF
.	TRBJ1-1	.	TRBV7-2	TGTGCCAGCAGCCTGGACATTTTTTCTGAAGCTTTCTTT	CASSLDIFSEAFF
.	TRBJ1-1	TRBD1	TRBV7-2	TGTGCCAGCAGCTTTGGGGACAGGGCCACTGAAGCTTTCTTT	CASSFGDRATEAFF
few	TRBJ2-3	TRBD2	TRBV18	TGTGCCAGCTCACCATTGGCTAGCGGTTACACAGATACGCAGTATTTT	CASSPLASGYTDTQYF
.	TRBJ1-5	.	TRBV2	TGTGCCAGCAGTGTACTGATCCTCGAGGGTCAGCCCCAGCATTTT	CASSVLILEGQPQHF
.	TRBJ2-7	.	TRBV6-1	TGTGCCAGCAATGAAGCAGGGGCCTACGAGCAGTACTTC	CASNEAGAYEQYF
once	TRBJ2-7	TRBD2	TRBV9	TGTGCCAGCAGCGTACTGTGGCCCGGGGGAGGGTTGGGCTACGAGCAGTACTTC	CASSVLWPGGGLGYEQYF
once	TRBJ1-3	.	TRBV29-1	TGCAGCGCGGGTCCGTCGAGCTCTGGAAACACCATATATTTT	CSAGPSSSGNTIYF
.	TRBJ1-2	.	TRBV11-2	TGTGCCAGCCGTAAGACAAAAAACTATGGCTACACCTTC	CASRKTKNYGYTF
.	TRBJ2-2	.	TRBV7-8	TGTGCCAGCAGCCCAAGGGGGATTAACACCGGGGAGCTGTTTTTT	CASSPRGINTGELFF
.	TRBJ2-7	TRBD1	TRBV29-1	TGCAGCGTTGAAGGGACAGGGGGCTACGAGCAGTACTTC	CSVEGTGGYEQYF
once	TRBJ1-2	TRBD1	TRBV5-1	TGCGCCAGCAGCTTTACAGGGGGCGCTGGGGGCTACACCTTC	CASSFTGGAGGYTF
.	TRBJ2-2	.	TRBV19	TGTGCCAGTAGTATCCCCTGGGCGGGCACCGGGGAGCTGTTTTTT	CASSIPWAGTGELFF
.	TRBJ1-5	.	TRBV18	TGTGCCAGCTCACCAGATGCGGGCAATCAGCCCCAGCATTTT	CASSPDAGNQPQHF
.	TRBJ2-2	TRBD2	TRBV19	TGTGCCAGTAGTATACCCAGTCTAGCGGGGGACACCGGGGAGCTGTTTTTT	CASSIPSLAGDTGELFF
.	TRBJ2-5	.	TRBV5-8	TGTGCCAGCATCCTAGGCCCAACGGAAGAGACCCAGTACTTC	CASILGPTEETQYF
.	TRBJ2-7	TRBD2	TRBV27	TGTGCCAGCAGTTTATCCCCGCGGGGGGTAACCTACGAGCAGTACTTC	CASSLSPRGVTYEQYF
.	TRBJ2-2	TRBD2	TRBV5-1	TGCGCCAGCAGCCCCAATAACGGACTAGCGGGAGGGACCGGGGAGCTGTTTTTT	CASSPNNGLAGGTGELFF
.	TRBJ2-1	TRBD1	TRBV19	TGTGCCAGTAGTATAGATCTCTACCGGGACAGGGTCTACAATGAGCAGTTCTTC	CASSIDLYRDRVYNEQFF
.	TRBJ1-5	TRBD1	TRBV19	TGTGCCAGTATGAGGGACAGGGGGCCTAATCAGCCCCAGCATTTT	CASMRDRGPNQPQHF
.	TRBJ1-4	.	TRBV5-1	TGCGCCAGCAGCTCTCAGGGATATGCAACTAATGAAAAACTGTTTTTT	CASSSQGYATNEKLFF
.	TRBJ2-5	.	TRBV5-1	TGCGCCAGCAGTCTCCAACCAGGGGTCCAAGAGACCCAGTACTTC	CASSLQPGVQETQYF
once	TRBJ1-2	.	TRBV6-6	TGTGCCAGCAGCAGGCGGACGGGGTTAGCTAACTATGGCTACACCTTC	CASSRRTGLANYGYTF
.	TRBJ2-7	.	TRBV7-8	TGTGCCAGCAGCTTAGACAGGGGAGGGCAGTACTTC	CASSLDRGGQYF
.	TRBJ2-1	.	TRBV2	TGTGCCAGCAACAGACGGGAGCATGAGCAGTTCTTC	CASNRREHEQFF
few	TRBJ1-2	.	TRBV6-9	TGTGCCAGCAGTCCCCGGGGATGGGATGGCTACACCTTC	CASSPRGWDGYTF
few	TRBJ2-7	TRBD2	TRBV5-1	TGCGCCAGCAGCCTGGGAACTAGCGGGGTGCTCTCCTACGAGCAGTACTTC	CASSLGTSGVLSYEQYF
.	TRBJ2-1	TRBD2	TRBV7-2	TGTGCCAGCAGCTTATCGGCGGGGGGGCGCTACAATGAGCAGTTCTTC	CASSLSAGGRYNEQFF
.	TRBJ2-3	.	TRBV6-6	TGTGCCAGCAGTTACGCGGGACTTCTTAATACGCAGTATTTT	CASSYAGLLNTQYF
once	TRBJ2-1	TRBD1	TRBV18	TGTGCCAGCTCACCATCCGGCGGGACAGGGAACAATGAGCAGTTCTTC	CASSPSGGTGNNEQFF
.	TRBJ1-2	.	TRBV4-2	TGTGCCAGCAGCCGCGAAGCCGGGGGTAGCTATGGCTACACCTTC	CASSREAGGSYGYTF
.	TRBJ1-5	.	TRBV5-6	TGTGCCAGCAGCTTGGTTCATAGCAATCAGCCCCAGCATTTT	CASSLVHSNQPQHF
.	TRBJ2-3	TRBD2	TRBV7-9	TGTGCCAGCAGCCAAGGACTAGCGATTTTTACAGATACGCAGTATTTT	CASSQGLAIFTDTQYF
.	TRBJ2-3	.	TRBV11-2	TGTGCCAGCAGCTTATGGACTATTACAGATACGCAGTATTTT	CASSLWTITDTQYF
.	TRBJ1-5	.	TRBV19	TGTGCCAGTAGTTTGTCGGACAGCCCGAACTATAGCAATCAGCCCCAGCATTTT	CASSLSDSPNYSNQPQHF
.	TRBJ2-1	TRBD1	TRBV5-1	TGCGCCAGCACCTCCGGGACAGGGTTCTATGAGCAGTTCTTC	CASTSGTGFYEQFF
.	TRBJ1-5	.	TRBV7-9	TGTGCCAGCAGCTTAGGTACAGGGATAGGTCAGCCCCAGCATTTT	CASSLGTGIGQPQHF
.	TRBJ2-2	TRBD2	TRBV18	TGTGCCAGCGGGACTACTGCGAACACCGGGGAGCTGTTTTTT	CASGTTANTGELFF
.	TRBJ1-4	TRBD1	TRBV10-3	TGTGCCACGACCAGGGGGTCAGGTGAAAAACTGTTTTTT	CATTRGSGEKLFF